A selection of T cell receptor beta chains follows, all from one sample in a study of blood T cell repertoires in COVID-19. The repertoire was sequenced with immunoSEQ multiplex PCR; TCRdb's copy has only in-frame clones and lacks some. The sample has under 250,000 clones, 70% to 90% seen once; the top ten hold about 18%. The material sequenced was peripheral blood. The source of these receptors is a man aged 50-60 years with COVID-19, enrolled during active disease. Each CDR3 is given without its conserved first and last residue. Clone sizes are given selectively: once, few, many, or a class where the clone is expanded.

CDR3: ASSLDPGIYEQY; size: .; V: TRBV5-4; J: TRBJ2-7
CDR3: ASSPPGVAEQF; size: .; V: TRBV18; J: TRBJ2-1
CDR3: ASSEDGAYNEQF; size: .; V: TRBV18; J: TRBJ2-1
CDR3: ASSPQTTGQETQY; size: .; V: TRBV7-2; J: TRBJ2-5
CDR3: ASSPGMSGNEQF; size: .; V: TRBV18; J: TRBJ2-1
CDR3: ASSLGSGSSFSYEQY; size: .; V: TRBV18; J: TRBJ2-7
CDR3: ASSLRSGRITDTQY; size: once; V: TRBV5-4; J: TRBJ2-3
CDR3: ASSLQGLYSPLH; size: .; V: TRBV7-2; J: TRBJ1-6
CDR3: ASSWGENYGYT; size: .; V: TRBV5-6; J: TRBJ1-2
CDR3: ASSVGLTDRDQY; size: once; V: TRBV25-1; J: TRBJ2-7
CDR3: ASSPDYIDEQF; size: .; V: TRBV18; J: TRBJ2-1
CDR3: ASRPGQGAGEQY; size: .; V: TRBV19; J: TRBJ2-7
CDR3: ASSSELGEKLF; size: .; V: TRBV7-9; J: TRBJ1-4
CDR3: ASSQSPGSGEQY; size: .; V: TRBV3-1/TRBV3-2; J: TRBJ2-7
CDR3: ASSQAVWGASVTGGNTIY; size: .; V: TRBV4-3; J: TRBJ1-3
CDR3: ASSSTGDTDTQY; size: .; V: TRBV5-1; J: TRBJ2-3
CDR3: ASSIHHGNTEAF; size: .; V: TRBV19; J: TRBJ1-1
CDR3: ASSQDETYEQY; size: .; V: TRBV4-2; J: TRBJ2-7
CDR3: ASSKRDTSYEQY; size: .; V: TRBV2; J: TRBJ2-7
CDR3: ASSYSFQDINYGYT; size: .; V: TRBV6-5; J: TRBJ1-2
CDR3: ASSNQGYSYNSPLH; size: .; V: TRBV21-1; J: TRBJ1-6
CDR3: ASSSLAGGPGDTQY; size: .; V: TRBV11-1; J: TRBJ2-3
CDR3: ASTARTGKGNSGELF; size: .; V: TRBV28; J: TRBJ2-2
CDR3: ASRTSVETQY; size: .; V: TRBV6-5; J: TRBJ2-5
CDR3: ASRMQGARGSGNTIY; size: .; V: TRBV28; J: TRBJ1-3
CDR3: ASSSSTPGTGSGASVLT; size: .; V: TRBV7-3; J: TRBJ2-6
CDR3: ASSDQGAGSGANVLT; size: .; V: TRBV6-4; J: TRBJ2-6
CDR3: SVGAGGLPGTDTQY; size: .; V: TRBV29-1; J: TRBJ2-3
CDR3: ASSVTSTYNEQF; size: .; V: TRBV3-1/TRBV3-2; J: TRBJ2-1
CDR3: ASSPGDGRPLGRAQH; size: .; V: TRBV18; J: TRBJ1-5
CDR3: ASSLPGVGQPQH; size: .; V: TRBV19; J: TRBJ1-5
CDR3: ASSQARNTGELF; size: .; V: TRBV4-3; J: TRBJ2-2
CDR3: ASSQEINTEAF; size: once; V: TRBV3-1/TRBV3-2; J: TRBJ1-1
CDR3: ASSTRGQDNYGYT; size: .; V: TRBV3-1/TRBV3-2; J: TRBJ1-2
CDR3: ASSGPRQGSNSNQPQH; size: .; V: TRBV6-1; J: TRBJ1-5
CDR3: ASSGRQGEETQY; size: .; V: TRBV5-4; J: TRBJ2-5
CDR3: ASSLAKGPYEQY; size: .; V: TRBV7-2; J: TRBJ2-7
CDR3: ASSGTSANTGELF; size: .; V: TRBV7-9; J: TRBJ2-2
CDR3: ASSLDSPTNTGELF; size: .; V: TRBV11-2; J: TRBJ2-2
CDR3: ASSAEAGSPLRSGNTIY; size: .; V: TRBV9; J: TRBJ1-3
CDR3: ASSVIPPGTSNQPQH; size: .; V: TRBV27; J: TRBJ1-5
CDR3: ASSPRLAGANTGELF; size: .; V: TRBV7-8; J: TRBJ2-2
CDR3: SGSIGTSGGELF; size: .; V: TRBV29-1; J: TRBJ2-2
CDR3: ASRHRGGETQY; size: .; V: TRBV6-5; J: TRBJ2-5
CDR3: ASSFSLYGYT; size: few; V: TRBV12-3/TRBV12-4; J: TRBJ1-2
CDR3: ASSQDASGGATKTQY; size: .; V: TRBV4-2; J: TRBJ2-5
CDR3: ASSVGGQGVNEQF; size: .; V: TRBV5-4; J: TRBJ2-1
CDR3: ASSGSGGGTQY; size: .; V: TRBV12-3/TRBV12-4; J: TRBJ2-5
CDR3: ASSYSTQGKTEAF; size: .; V: TRBV6-5; J: TRBJ1-1
CDR3: ASSLGGASVSYEQY; size: .; V: TRBV5-4; J: TRBJ2-7
CDR3: ASSEIKGVNTEAF; size: once; V: TRBV25-1; J: TRBJ1-1
CDR3: SVGQLNTGELF; size: .; V: TRBV29-1; J: TRBJ2-2
CDR3: ASSSPSGRRSTEAF; size: .; V: TRBV5-8; J: TRBJ1-1
CDR3: ASSQTGAFNSPLH; size: .; V: TRBV11-1; J: TRBJ1-6
CDR3: ASSLAWQGGTGELF; size: .; V: TRBV5-6; J: TRBJ2-2
CDR3: ASSLSGGYNEQF; size: .; V: TRBV5-1; J: TRBJ2-1
CDR3: ASSVGQGLNQPQH; size: .; V: TRBV9; J: TRBJ1-5
CDR3: ASSPVGAGTGELF; size: .; V: TRBV6-2/TRBV6-3; J: TRBJ2-2